Listed below are T cell receptor beta chains from one sample, sequenced in a study of blood T cells in healthy people across ages. One entry per CDR3 protein results from TCRdb running MiXCR on the 5' RACE reads. The data show more than 650,000 distinct CDR3 sequences, about 24% seen once. Sequencing was done on a sample of blood. Receptors were obtained from a man in his sixties or seventies in good health. Each CDR3 is given with its conserved first and last residue. A D gene is named only where the DNA matches it firmly. Size values are once, few and many counts, or a class for expanded clones, and some rows have none.

v_call	clone_size	j_call	d_call	cdr3_aa	cdr3_nt
TRBV7-3	few	TRBJ1-6	NA	CASSLDGGLRNSPLHF	TGTGCCAGCAGCTTAGATGGGGGTCTTCGTAATTCACCCCTCCACTTT
TRBV7-9	few	TRBJ1-2	NA	CASSRGGVTNYGYTF	TGTGCCAGCAGCCGGGGGGGAGTAACTAACTATGGCTACACCTTC
TRBV12-3/TRBV12-4	few	TRBJ2-5	NA	CASSILFRKTQYF	TGTGCCAGCAGCATCTTATTCCGGAAGACCCAGTACTTC
TRBV19	NA	TRBJ2-3	NA	CASSIERGDTQYF	TGTGCCAGTAGTATAGAGAGGGGAGATACGCAGTATTTT
TRBV12-5	NA	TRBJ2-1	NA	CASGPRAGAVNEQFF	TGTGCTAGTGGTCCCCGGGCAGGGGCGGTCAATGAGCAGTTCTTC
TRBV29-1	few	TRBJ1-1	TRBD1	CSVEDLGGGETEAFF	TGCAGCGTTGAAGATCTCGGAGGGGGCGAGACTGAAGCTTTCTTT
TRBV7-8	NA	TRBJ1-1	NA	CASSPLGGMRLNTEAFF	TGTGCCAGCAGCCCCCTCGGGGGGATGCGTTTGAACACTGAAGCTTTCTTT
TRBV30	few	TRBJ1-2	NA	CAWSVTGMAGYTF	TGTGCCTGGAGTGTAACGGGGATGGCTGGCTACACCTTC
TRBV20-1	NA	TRBJ1-4	NA	CSARDWGVNEKLFF	TGCAGTGCTAGAGATTGGGGGGTTAATGAAAAACTGTTTTTT
TRBV7-2	NA	TRBJ1-1	TRBD1	CAGSLSGFSTGGVGWFF	TGTGCCGGCAGCTTATCCGGCTTTAGTACAGGGGGGGTGGGATGGTTCTTT
TRBV20-1	NA	TRBJ1-2	TRBD1	CSAYTDRVKGYTF	TGCAGTGCATACACAGACAGGGTGAAGGGCTACACCTTC
TRBV7-2	NA	TRBJ1-5	NA	CASSFPGVQPQHF	TGTGCCAGCAGCTTCCCAGGGGTCCAGCCCCAGCATTTT
TRBV19	NA	TRBJ1-5	TRBD1	CASSFGQGLSNQPQHF	TGTGCCAGTAGTTTCGGACAGGGGCTTAGCAATCAGCCCCAGCATTTT
TRBV6-5	NA	TRBJ1-4	NA	CASRLVGNEKLFF	TGTGCCAGCCGCCTCGTCGGTAATGAAAAACTGTTTTTT
TRBV7-8	NA	TRBJ2-3	TRBD2	CASSLYSGRPSGTQYF	TGTGCCAGCAGCCTCTATAGCGGGAGACCATCGGGTACGCAGTATTTT
TRBV20-1	NA	TRBJ2-5	NA	CSASGQGEQTQYF	TGCAGTGCTAGTGGGCAGGGTGAACAGACCCAGTACTTC
TRBV20-1	many	TRBJ2-5	TRBD1	CSARDWGTGQETQYF	TGCAGTGCTAGGGACTGGGGGACAGGGCAAGAGACCCAGTACTTC
TRBV18	NA	TRBJ2-3	NA	CASSFSPREAQYF	TGTGCCAGCTCATTCTCCCCCAGGGAGGCGCAGTATTTT
TRBV24-1	few	TRBJ2-5	NA	CATSDPRGRDSKKTQYF	TGTGCCACCAGTGATCCGCGGGGTCGGGACAGCAAGAAGACCCAGTACTTC
TRBV5-1	once	TRBJ1-1	TRBD1	CASSLHRDPGQGLRMAFF	TGCGCCAGCAGCCTCCATCGGGACCCGGGACAGGGTTTGAGGATGGCTTTCTTT
TRBV4-1	NA	TRBJ2-5	NA	CASSQDPSSVRGETQYF	TGCGCCAGCAGCCAAGATCCTTCTAGCGTCCGCGGGGAGACCCAGTACTTC
TRBV5-1	few	TRBJ2-1	TRBD2	CASSPNGGGSLNEQFF	TGCGCCAGCAGCCCTAATGGCGGGGGGTCTTTGAATGAGCAGTTCTTC
TRBV4-1	NA	TRBJ1-2	NA	CASSQPHTGNYGYTF	TGCGCCAGCAGCCAGCCTCACACGGGTAACTATGGCTACACCTTC
TRBV7-8	NA	TRBJ2-3	NA	CASSLGGSQYF	TGTGCCAGCAGCTTAGGAGGCTCGCAGTATTTT
TRBV4-3	few	TRBJ2-2	TRBD2	CASSQEAGGNTGELFF	TGCGCCAGCAGCCAAGAAGCGGGAGGGAACACCGGGGAGCTGTTTTTT
TRBV14	few	TRBJ1-6	NA	CASSQDLRNSPLHF	TGTGCCAGCAGCCAAGATCTCCGGAATTCACCCCTCCACTTT
TRBV29-1	NA	TRBJ1-5	NA	CSVALDSDQPQHF	TGCAGCGTTGCCCTGGATAGCGATCAGCCCCAGCATTTT
TRBV6-6	few	TRBJ1-2	NA	CASSSESYGYTF	TGTGCCAGCAGCTCCGAGTCATATGGCTACACCTTC
TRBV7-2	many	TRBJ2-1	NA	CASSLVAGSSYNEQFF	TGTGCCAGCAGCTTAGTGGCGGGGAGCTCCTACAATGAGCAGTTCTTC